The T cell receptor beta chain described here comes from a study of blood T cells in healthy people across ages. Healthy individuals of Caucasian origin from Russia, aged about 6 to 95, served as donors. Approximately 10 milliliters of peripheral blood were drawn from each donor into EDTA-treated tubes. This clonotype was picked up a small number of times. Antigen: not known. Notes on the study in general: Age brought a roughly linear fall in TCR beta diversity measured per million T cells. Comparison with aged donors showed that long-lived donors had more naive CD4+ cells and higher diversity.

A second PCR, run for about 7 to 11 cycles, used a sample-barcoded 5' primer plus a J-beta primer mix. One entry per CDR3 protein, called by TCRdb with MiXCR from the 5' RACE reads. Of about 1.1 million distinct CDR3 sequences in the sample, 35% to 40% were seen once. Sequencing was done on a sample of blood. This clonotype was sampled from a man between 18 and 29 years old in good health.

The CDR3 spells CSASSPVTNYGYTF. CDR3 coding DNA: TGCAGTGCTAGTAGTCCAGTCACCAACTATGGCTACACCTTC. This chain links TRBV20-1 with TRBJ1-2; unclear D gene. Germline assignment: CDR1 DFQATT and CDR2 SNEGSKA (reference sequence). Trimming pared 3 bases from V and 2 bases from J, leaving 13 bases between. The CDR3 runs to 14 residues.